This T cell receptor (beta chain) was sequenced in a study of beta chain features in type 1 diabetes. Sorting based on CD45RO/CCR7/CD25/CD127/CD95/CD27 separated CD4+ naive, central memory, regulatory and stem cell-like memory cells. There are 11 residues in the CDR3. Germline trimming cut 10 bases from V and 5 bases from J; bases unmatched to any gene: 4. Germline V gene sequence: CDR1 ENHRY, CDR2 SYGVKD. Study-level findings and limits: Resolution of whether HLA type affects TCRB rearrangement was not achieved here. TCRB CDR3s from Type 1 diabetes patients were moderately but significantly shorter in all four CD4+ subsets.

For this clone: Antigen unknown.

Sequencing targeted expressed TCRB transcripts, as all isolated RNA had been reverse transcribed. Method: immunoSEQ multiplex PCR; TCRdb's copy keeps in-frame clones and lacks some. The table has about 340,000 clones, roughly 9% seen once. The chain carries TRBV10-3 and TRBJ2-5; 7 bases line up with TRBD1. The TCR comes from a man younger than 45 with type 1 diabetes. Sequenced material: central memory CD4+ T cells from blood. The CDR3: CATRQGETQYF. CDR3 sequence (DNA): TGTGCCACCAGACAGGGCGAGACCCAGTACTTC.